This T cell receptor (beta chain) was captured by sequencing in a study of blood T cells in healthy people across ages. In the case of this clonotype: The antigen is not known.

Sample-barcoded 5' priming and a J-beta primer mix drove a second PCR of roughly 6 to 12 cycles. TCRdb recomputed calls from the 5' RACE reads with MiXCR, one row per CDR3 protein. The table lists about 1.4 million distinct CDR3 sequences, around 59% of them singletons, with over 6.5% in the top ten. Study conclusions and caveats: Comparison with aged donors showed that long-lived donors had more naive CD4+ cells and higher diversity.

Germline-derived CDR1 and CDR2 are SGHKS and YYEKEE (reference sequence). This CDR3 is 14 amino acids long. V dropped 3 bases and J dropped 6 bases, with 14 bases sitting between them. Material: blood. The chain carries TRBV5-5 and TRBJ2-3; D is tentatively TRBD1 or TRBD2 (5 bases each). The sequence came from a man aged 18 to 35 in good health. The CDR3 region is CASSSPVRDDTQYF. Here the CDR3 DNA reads TGTGCCAGCAGCTCCCCGGTGAGGGACGATACGCAGTATTTT. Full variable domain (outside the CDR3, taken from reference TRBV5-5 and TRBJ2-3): DAGVTQSPTHLIKTRGQQVTLRCSPISGHKSVSWYQQVLGQGPQFIFQYYEKEERGRGNFPDRFSARQFPNYSSELNVNALLLGDSALYLCASSSPVRDDTQYFGPGTRLTVL.